One sample yielded the 29 T cell receptor beta chains listed below, sequenced in a study of blood T cell repertoires in COVID-19. Assay used: immunoSEQ multiplex PCR; TCRdb lists only in-frame clones, some missing. The sample lists about 58,000 clones; over 65% were seen once. The sequenced sample was peripheral blood. Receptors originate from a man in his forties or fifties with active COVID-19.

The V gene is TRBV2, the J gene TRBJ1-1, with 7 positions matching TRBD1. The germline V gene has CDR1 SNHLY and CDR2 FYNNEI. CDR3 length: 15 amino acids. The J segment lost 3 bases and the V segment lost 4 bases, leaving 8 bases of the junction unmatched. CDR3 sequence reads: CASSGGKGADTEAFF. In DNA form, the CDR3 reads TGTGCCAGCAGTGGGGGGAAGGGGGCGGACACTGAAGCTTTCTTT. The whole variable domain, remainder taken from reference TRBV2 and TRBJ1-1, is EPEVTQTPSHQVTQMGQEVILRCVPISNHLYFYWYRQILGQKVEFLVSFYNNEISEKSEIFDDQFSVERPDGSNFTLKIRSTKLEDSAMYFCASSGGKGADTEAFFGQGTRLTVV.

Regarding this clone: The junction shows a germline mismatch at one end, possibly a read error. The J gene is TRBJ2-1, the V gene TRBV29-1, with D maybe TRBD1 (5 bases). Germline CDR1 reads SQVTM; CDR2 reads ANQGSEA. The CDR3 totals 14 residues. CDR3 DNA: TGCAGCGTTGAAGATACCGATGGGGCCCAGACGACGGTCTTC. Its protein product is CSVEDTDGAQTTVF.

The chain carries TRBV10-3 and TRBJ1-6; 9 bases are a match to TRBD1. With V trimmed by 3 bases and J by 0 bases, 9 bases remained unmatched. Germline-derived CDR1 and CDR2 are ENHRY and SYGVKD. The CDR3 extends over 19 amino acids. The chain's CDR3 is CAISEGGQGRSSYNSPLHF. CDR3 nucleotides: TGTGCCATCAGTGAAGGAGGACAGGGGAGAAGCTCCTATAATTCACCCCTCCACTTT.

The rearrangement links TRBV14 to TRBJ1-4; the D gene is possibly TRBD1 (6 bases). Germline CDR1 and CDR2: SGHDN and FVKESK. The length of the CDR3 is 13 residues. The V end was cut by 3 bases, the J end by 10 bases, with 12 bases between. DNA of the CDR3: TGTGCCAGCAGCCAGGGGGCGCCAGGAAAACTGTTTTTT. Encoded protein: CASSQGAPGKLFF.

The rearrangement joins TRBV27 to TRBJ2-7, with D perhaps TRBD1 (6 bases). Germline CDR1 reads MNHEY; CDR2 reads SMNVEV (reference sequence). The CDR3 has 17 amino acids. V was pared by 2 bases and J by 5 bases, with 22 bases between. CDR3 nucleotides: TGTGCCAGCAGTTTAGGGACAAGGCCCACTATCCCGAACGAGCAGTACTTC. Protein sequence: CASSLGTRPTIPNEQYF.

The chain combines TRBV4-1 with TRBJ2-7; the match to TRBD2 covers 8 bases. CDR1 is MGHRA, CDR2 YSYEKL, per germline. V lost 1 base, J lost 6 bases, and 8 bases stayed unmatched. The CDR3 is 15 amino acids. CDR3: CASSQGSGSFPEQYF. In DNA, the CDR3 is TGCGCCAGCAGCCAAGGAAGCGGGAGCTTTCCCGAGCAGTACTTC.

V gene TRBV15 combines with J gene TRBJ2-1; 13 nucleotides align to TRBD2. This CDR3 spans 20 amino acids. The germline gives CDR1 LNHNV, CDR2 YYDKDF (reference sequence). V dropped 2 bases and J dropped 2; count of bases not matched to a gene: 12. This chain's CDR3 is CATSRLRGLAGLPPYNEQFF. The CDR3 region has the DNA TGTGCCACCAGCAGACTCAGGGGACTAGCGGGATTGCCCCCCTACAATGAGCAGTTCTTC.

The chain links TRBV28 to TRBJ2-1; D unclear. V shed 2 bases and J shed 0 bases, with 17 bases lying between them. This CDR3 comprises 18 residues. Germline V gene lookup returns CDR1 MDHEN and CDR2 SYDVKM. The DNA of the CDR3 is TGTGCCAGCAGTTTAGTCTTCTTGGGTAGGAGCTCCTACAATGAGCAGTTCTTC. Translation: CASSLVFLGRSSYNEQFF.

This clone appeared once. The V and J genes are TRBV19 and TRBJ2-7, with TRBD1 as a possible D gene (5 bases). The V gene lost 1 base and the J gene lost 3 bases, with 13 bases spanning the gap. Germline V gene sequence: CDR1 LNHDA, CDR2 SQIVND (reference sequence). The CDR3 has 15 residues. The DNA for the CDR3 is TGTGCCAGTAGTATAGTGGCAGGGAAGGTCTACGAGCAGTACTTC. Translating it yields CASSIVAGKVYEQYF.

V gene TRBV9 combines with J gene TRBJ1-1, with unresolved D. The CDR3 extends over 14 amino acids. CDR1 is SGDLS, CDR2 YYNGEE, per germline. Trimming shortened V by 7 bases and J by 2 bases, and 15 bases separated the two germline ends. CDR3 loop: CASQAGLGNTEAFF. CDR3 nucleotide sequence: TGTGCCAGCCAAGCAGGCCTCGGTAACACTGAAGCTTTCTTT.

This rearrangement joins TRBV24-1 to TRBJ2-5, with TRBD1 matching over 9 bases. The V gene's germline CDR1 is KGHDR and CDR2 SFDVKD. Trimming took 3 bases from V and 5 from J; bases not matched to a gene: 9. The CDR3 contains 16 residues. CDR3 sequence reads: CATSDPLTGGVETQYF. The DNA for the CDR3 is TGTGCCACCAGTGATCCGCTAACAGGGGGCGTGGAGACCCAGTACTTC.

J is TRBJ2-3 and V is TRBV30; perhaps TRBD1 as D (5 bases). CDR3 length: 15 residues. CDR1 and CDR2 from the germline V gene are GTSNPN and SVGIG (reference sequence). V shed 0 bases and J shed 4 bases, with 14 bases lying between them. As DNA, the CDR3 is TGTGCCTGGAGTGTACGCGCAGGGTCGGCAGATACGCAGTATTTT. Amino acid sequence: CAWSVRAGSADTQYF.

This chain uses TRBV7-9 with TRBJ2-1; 9 nucleotides match TRBD1. The CDR3 sequence is 16 residues long. J gave up 2 bases and V 4 bases, and 6 bases lay outside the gene matches. Germline V gives CDR1 SEHNR, CDR2 FQNEAQ (reference sequence). The CDR3 DNA is TGTGCCAGCAGCTCCACAGGGGGCCCCCCCTACAATGAGCAGTTCTTC. It is translated as CASSSTGGPPYNEQFF.

The CDR3 sequence is CASSLTNRWSPLHF. Here the CDR3 DNA reads TGTGCCAGCAGCTTAACAAACCGATGGTCACCCCTCCACTTT. V usage is TRBV11-1 and J usage is TRBJ1-6; D is unclear. The germline V and J ends were trimmed by 2 bases and 10 bases, with 12 bases remaining between them. Germline V gives CDR1 SGHAT, CDR2 FQDESV (reference sequence). The CDR3 length is 14 residues.

V usage is TRBV24-1 and J usage is TRBJ2-3; the match to TRBD1 covers 7 bases. The CDR3 runs to 14 residues. Per the germline V gene, CDR1 is KGHDR and CDR2 is SFDVKD. V shed 6 bases, J shed 2 bases, and the junction held 4 bases outside the gene matches. This CDR3 is CATSYRGYTDTQYF. CDR3 coding DNA: TGTGCCACCAGTTACAGGGGTTACACAGATACGCAGTATTTT.

This clone was detected once. A read error may produce the germline difference seen at one junction end. The chain carries TRBV7-7 and TRBJ1-4; D unresolved. This CDR3 comprises 13 residues. Germline loops: CDR1 SSHAT, CDR2 FNYEAQ (reference sequence). The DNA for the CDR3 is TGTGCTAGCAGCCTCGGTACTAATGAAAAACTGTTTTTT. Protein sequence: CASSLGTNEKLFF.

The genes are TRBV7-9 and TRBJ2-3; 9 bases line up with TRBD1. Germline V gene data show CDR1 as SEHNR and CDR2 as FQNEAQ (reference sequence). V lost 4 bases, J lost 5 bases, and 7 bases stayed unmatched. This CDR3 spans 15 amino acids. Here the CDR3 reads CASSSGQGVRDTQYF. DNA of the CDR3: TGTGCCAGCAGCTCGGGACAGGGTGTCCGAGATACGCAGTATTTT.

J is TRBJ2-3 and V is TRBV4-2; 8 bases align to TRBD2. This CDR3 contains 17 residues. CDR1 LGHNA and CDR2 YNFKEQ come from the germline V gene. J was trimmed by 5 bases and V by 0 bases; bases with no gene match: 10. The CDR3 reads CASSQEGQAGVGDTQYF. In DNA form, the CDR3 reads TGTGCCAGCAGCCAAGAGGGTCAAGCGGGAGTTGGAGATACGCAGTATTTT.

The rearrangement uses TRBV18 and TRBJ2-5; D is possibly TRBD2 (6 bases). The CDR3 loop spans 13 amino acids. Germline-derived CDR1 and CDR2 are KGHSH and LQKENI. Trimming pared 5 bases from V and 0 bases from J, leaving 7 bases between. CDR3 in amino acids: CASSGGYQETQYF. The CDR3 DNA follows: TGTGCCAGCTCAGGAGGGTACCAAGAGACCCAGTACTTC.

The rearrangement joins TRBV5-1 to TRBJ1-5; no clear D. V lost 0 bases and J 0 bases, leaving 7 bases between the germline ends. Germline values: CDR1 SGHRS, CDR2 YFSETQ. This CDR3 has 15 residues. The CDR3 bases are TGCGCCAGCAGCTTGGACCATAGTAGCAATCAGCCCCAGCATTTT. It yields the protein CASSLDHSSNQPQHF.

The V and J genes are TRBV7-3 and TRBJ2-5; possible D gene TRBD1, 6 bases. V dropped 4 bases and J dropped 5 bases, with 14 bases sitting between them. This CDR3 spans 14 amino acids. In germline, CDR1 is SGHTA, CDR2 FQGTGA. The CDR3 here is CASSSGQPLETQYF. For the CDR3, the DNA is TGTGCCAGCAGCTCTGGACAGCCTCTTGAGACCCAGTACTTC. Full variable domain (missing parts from reference TRBV7-3 and TRBJ2-5): GAGVSQTPSNKVTEKGKYVELRCDPISGHTALYWYRQSLGQGPEFLIYFQGTGAADDSGLPNDRFFAVRPEGSVSTLKIQRTERGDSAVYLCASSSGQPLETQYFGPGTRLLVL.

This sequence joins TRBV3-1 (or the pseudogene TRBV3-2) and TRBJ2-3, with D perhaps matching TRBD1 (5 bases). Germline-derived CDR1 and CDR2 are LGHDT and YNNKEL (reference sequence). The V and J ends lost 1 base and 1 base respectively, with 12 bases between them. The CDR3 has 16 amino acids. CDR3 bases: TGTGCCAGCAGCCAAGTGACGCAACAGGGCACAGATACGCAGTATTTT. Amino acid sequence: CASSQVTQQGTDTQYF.

The CDR3 reads CASSSWTDNQPQHF. The CDR3 DNA follows: TGTGCCAGCAGTTCCTGGACAGACAATCAGCCCCAGCATTTT. This chain links TRBV28 with TRBJ1-5; perhaps TRBD1 as D (6 bases). Germline CDR1 is MDHEN and CDR2 is SYDVKM. The V gene lost 4 bases and the J gene lost 3 bases, with 10 bases spanning the gap. The CDR3 is 14 amino acids.

Details on this clone: Other DNA sequences in this sample translate to the same CDR3. V is TRBV30 and J is TRBJ1-2; 8 nucleotides align to TRBD1. J lost 5 bases, V lost 0 bases, and 2 bases had no gene match. The CDR3 is 13 residues long. In germline, CDR1 is GTSNPN, CDR2 SVGIG (reference sequence). The DNA of the CDR3 is TGTGCCTGGAGTGTCTACAGGGGGTATGGCTACACCTTC. Residues: CAWSVYRGYGYTF.

CDR3: CASSQADRGPNYGYTF. CDR3 bases: TGTGCCAGCAGCCAAGCCGACAGGGGGCCTAACTATGGCTACACCTTC. The chain has TRBV3-1 (or the pseudogene TRBV3-2) and TRBJ1-2, with 10 bases fitting TRBD1. Trimming took 1 base from V and 0 from J; bases not matched to a gene: 2. Germline lookup yields CDR1 LGHDT and CDR2 YNNKEL (reference sequence). This CDR3 region has 16 residues.

The chain combines TRBV6-6 with TRBJ1-2, with D possibly being TRBD1 (6 bases). Trimming took 7 bases from V and 7 from J, leaving 19 bases between them. The CDR3 runs to 14 residues. Germline lookup yields CDR1 MNHNY and CDR2 SVGAGI (reference sequence). In nucleotides, the CDR3 is TGTGCCAGCACCGAGGGGGGGGCGCCCGGTGGCTACACCTTC. This sequence encodes CASTEGGAPGGYTF.

This chain joins TRBV5-4 and TRBJ1-1; no firm D call. Per germline, CDR1 SGHNT and CDR2 YYREEE (reference sequence). Deletions cut 0 bases from V and 2 bases from J, with 11 bases between. The CDR3 contains 15 residues. The CDR3 loop is CASSLESPYNTEAFF. CDR3 sequence (DNA): TGTGCCAGCAGCTTGGAGTCTCCCTATAACACTGAAGCTTTCTTT.

V usage is TRBV7-9 and J usage is TRBJ2-7; D ambiguous. CDR1 and CDR2 (germline): SEHNR, FQNEAQ (reference sequence). V was trimmed by 3 bases and J by 0 bases, leaving 6 bases between them. The CDR3 is 13 amino acids. CDR3 sequence reads: CASSFGNSYEQYF. The CDR3 DNA sequence: TGTGCCAGCAGCTTCGGTAACTCCTACGAGCAGTACTTC.

This clone was detected a few times. The DNA of the CDR3 is TGTGCCTGGAGCGTTGTTCGGGGAGTTCAGCCCCAGCATTTT. It encodes CAWSVVRGVQPQHF. This chain uses TRBV30 with TRBJ1-5, with D uncertain. V lost 3 bases to trimming and J lost 6 bases, with 15 bases between them. Germline CDR1 reads GTSNPN; CDR2 reads SVGIG (reference sequence). CDR3 length: 14 residues.